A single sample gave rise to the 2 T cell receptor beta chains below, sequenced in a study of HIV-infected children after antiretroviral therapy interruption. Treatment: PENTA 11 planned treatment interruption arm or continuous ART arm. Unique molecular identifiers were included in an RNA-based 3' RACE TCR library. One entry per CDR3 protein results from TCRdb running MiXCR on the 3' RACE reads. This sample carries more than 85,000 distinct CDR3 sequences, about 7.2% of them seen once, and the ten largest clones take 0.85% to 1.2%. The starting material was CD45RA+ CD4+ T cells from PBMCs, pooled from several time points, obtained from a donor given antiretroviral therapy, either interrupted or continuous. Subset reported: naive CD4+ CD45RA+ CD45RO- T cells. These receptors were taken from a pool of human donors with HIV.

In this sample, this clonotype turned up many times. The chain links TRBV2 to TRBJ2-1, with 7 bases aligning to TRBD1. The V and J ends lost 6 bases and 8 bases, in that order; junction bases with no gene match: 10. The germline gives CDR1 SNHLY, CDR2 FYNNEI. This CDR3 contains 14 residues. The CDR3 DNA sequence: TGTGCCAGCAGGGCCCGACAGGGTCCTCATGAGCAGTTCTTC. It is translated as CASRARQGPHEQFF. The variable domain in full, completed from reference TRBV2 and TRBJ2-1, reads EPEVTQTPSHQVTQMGQEVILRCVPISNHLYFYWYRQILGQKVEFLVSFYNNEISEKSEIFDDQFSVERPDGSNFTLKIRSTKLEDSAMYFCASRARQGPHEQFFGPGTRLTVL.

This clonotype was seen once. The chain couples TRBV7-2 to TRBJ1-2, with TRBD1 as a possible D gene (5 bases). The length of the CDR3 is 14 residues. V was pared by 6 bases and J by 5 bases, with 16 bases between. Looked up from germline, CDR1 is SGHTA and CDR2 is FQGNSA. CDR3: CASSRGSRGYGYTF. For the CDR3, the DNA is TGTGCCAGCAGTCGGGGGTCCCGAGGATATGGCTACACCTTC.